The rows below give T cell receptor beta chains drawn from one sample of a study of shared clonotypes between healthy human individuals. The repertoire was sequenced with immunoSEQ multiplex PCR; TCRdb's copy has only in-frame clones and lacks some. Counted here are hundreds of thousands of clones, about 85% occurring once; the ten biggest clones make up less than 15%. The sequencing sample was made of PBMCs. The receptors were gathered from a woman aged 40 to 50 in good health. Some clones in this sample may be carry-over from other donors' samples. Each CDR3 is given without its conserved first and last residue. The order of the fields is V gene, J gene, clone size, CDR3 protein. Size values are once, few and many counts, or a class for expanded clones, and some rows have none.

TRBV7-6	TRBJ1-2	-	ASSLGTEYGYT
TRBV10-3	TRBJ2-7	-	ATGQGRTYEQY
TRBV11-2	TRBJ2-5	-	ASSRGLEETQY
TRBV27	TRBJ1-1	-	ASSLSHGYTKAF
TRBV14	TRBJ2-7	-	ASSPRTALSYEQY
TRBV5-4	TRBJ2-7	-	ASSPGQGQSREQY
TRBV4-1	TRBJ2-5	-	ASSQVVGESAGETQY
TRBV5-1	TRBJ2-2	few	ASSSLTGLAGTGELF
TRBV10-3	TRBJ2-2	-	AISGQQLATKGNTGELF
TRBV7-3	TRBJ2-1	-	ASSNPSGGYNEQF
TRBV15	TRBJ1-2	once	ATSRETGGNYGYT
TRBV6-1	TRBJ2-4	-	ASSLGTGVNIQY